One sample yielded the 29 T cell receptor beta chains listed below, sequenced in a study of shared clonotypes between healthy human individuals. Profiled with immunoSEQ multiplex PCR; TCRdb holds only in-frame clones, not every one. The table has fewer than 550,000 clones, around 79% seen once; the top ten hold around 13%. Sequencing was done on a sample of PBMCs. The receptors derive from a woman in her thirties or forties in good health. Some clones in this sample may be carry-over from other donors' samples.

In DNA form, the CDR3 reads TGCGCCAGCAGCTCAGACGGGGATCAGCCCCAGCATTTT. Amino acids: CASSSDGDQPQHF. V is TRBV5-1 and J is TRBJ1-5; the D is unclear. CDR1 SGHRS and CDR2 YFSETQ come from the germline V gene. The CDR3 consists of 13 residues. V was trimmed by 3 bases and J by 5 bases, leaving 9 bases between them. Full variable domain (remainder filled in from reference TRBV5-1 and TRBJ1-5): KAGVTQTPRYLIKTRGQQVTLSCSPISGHRSVSWYQQTPGQGLQFLFEYFSETQRNKGNFPGRFSGRQFSNSRSEMNVSTLELGDSALYLCASSSDGDQPQHFGDGTRLSIL.

This chain uses TRBV30 with TRBJ2-1; D is perhaps TRBD2 (5 bases). V lost 5 bases to trimming and J lost 1 base, with 12 bases between them. Germline V gives CDR1 GTSNPN, CDR2 SVGIG (reference sequence). The CDR3 consists of 14 residues. CDR3 sequence reads: CAWATSFSYNEQFF. In DNA, the CDR3 is TGTGCCTGGGCAACTAGTTTTTCCTACAATGAGCAGTTCTTC.

A single count supports this clone. This rearrangement joins TRBV9 to TRBJ2-3, with 8 nucleotides matching TRBD2. The V gene end was trimmed by 0 bases and the J gene end by 3 bases; junction bases not matched to a gene: 6. This CDR3 spans 16 amino acids. CDR1 is SGDLS, CDR2 YYNGEE, per germline. The chain's CDR3 is CASSVGPAGATDTQYF. CDR3 in DNA: TGTGCCAGCAGCGTAGGACCAGCGGGAGCGACAGATACGCAGTATTTT.

The table lists this clone with a few counts. The CDR3 here is CASSRQGNSYEQYF. CDR3 sequence (DNA): TGTGCCAGTAGCCGTCAGGGAAATTCTTACGAGCAGTACTTC. This sequence joins TRBV19 and TRBJ2-7, with D possibly being TRBD1 (5 bases). The CDR3 runs to 14 residues. Trimming left V 6 bases short and J 4 bases short, with 16 bases between. The germline CDR1 and CDR2 sequences are LNHDA and SQIVND (reference sequence).

The chain has TRBV27 and TRBJ2-1; 7 nucleotides agree with TRBD2. CDR1 MNHEY and CDR2 SMNVEV come from the germline V gene (reference sequence). CDR3 length: 16 amino acids. Unmatched junction bases numbered 7, after V lost 5 bases and J lost 0 bases. The CDR3 DNA is TGTGCCAGCAGTCCCCCGGGACTAACCTCCTACAATGAGCAGTTCTTC. Amino acid sequence: CASSPPGLTSYNEQFF.

This clone has ten or more counts. The rearrangement uses TRBV7-9 and TRBJ2-1; D is unresolved. The germline CDR1 and CDR2 sequences are SEHNR and FQNEAQ (reference sequence). CDR3 length: 15 residues. The ends were cut back, 1 base at V and 6 bases at J, with 13 bases in the middle. In DNA, the CDR3 is TGTGCCAGCAGCTTAGGACTCGCGTCGAGCAATGAGCAGTTCTTC. Amino acid sequence: CASSLGLASSNEQFF.

In nucleotides, the CDR3 is TGTGCCAGCAGCCCTAGAAGGACAGGGATCAATGAGCAGTTCTTC. Translation: CASSPRRTGINEQFF. J is TRBJ2-1 and V is TRBV5-6; 8 bases map to TRBD1. With V trimmed by 4 bases and J by 6 bases, 9 bases remained unmatched. This CDR3 is 15 amino acids long. Germline V gene data show CDR1 as SGHDT and CDR2 as YYEEEE.

This clone was counted a few times. The chain carries TRBV7-3 and TRBJ1-1, with D hard to call. The V and J ends lost 2 bases and 4 bases respectively, with 8 bases between them. The CDR3 contains 13 residues. Germline CDR1 SGHTA, CDR2 FQGTGA. CDR3 coding DNA: TGTGCCAGCAGCTTAGGTGTGGGCACTGAAGCTTTCTTT. It codes for CASSLGVGTEAFF.

The chain has TRBV7-2 and TRBJ1-1; 11 bases are a match to TRBD1. After removal of 3 bases from V and 4 bases from J, the junction contained 4 bases not matched to a gene. This CDR3 is built from 15 residues. Germline CDR1 is SGHTA and CDR2 is FQGNSA. CDR3 coding DNA: TGTGCCAGCAGCTTGGACAGGGGGCTGAGCACTGAAGCTTTCTTT. This translates into CASSLDRGLSTEAFF.

In nucleotides, the CDR3 is TGTGCCAGCAGTTTACCCGGACTAGCGGGAGAGCCCTACGAGCAGTACTTC. As protein: CASSLPGLAGEPYEQYF. This rearrangement joins TRBV28 to TRBJ2-7; 13 positions agree with TRBD2. Germline trimming cut 2 bases from V and 2 bases from J; bases unmatched to any gene: 6. This CDR3 region has 17 residues. Germline V gene data show CDR1 as MDHEN and CDR2 as SYDVKM.

This clone was recorded once. An end of the junction does not agree with germline; a read error may underlie this. This sequence joins TRBV10-3 and TRBJ1-5, with D unclear. Germline V gives CDR1 ENHRY, CDR2 SYGVKD. The CDR3 is 14 residues long. CDR3 nucleotides: TGTGCCAGCAGTCAAGACCTTAGCAATCAGCCCCAGCATTTT. Translating it yields CASSQDLSNQPQHF.

J is TRBJ2-7 and V is TRBV18; D possibly uses TRBD1 or TRBD2 (5 bases each). Germline-derived CDR1 and CDR2 are KGHSH and LQKENI. CDR3 length: 14 residues. The V and J ends lost 0 bases and 3 bases respectively, with 9 bases between them. The CDR3, as DNA: TGTGCCAGCTCACCACCGGTTGGGGGCTACGAGCAGTACTTC. Translation: CASSPPVGGYEQYF.

The chain recombines TRBV2 with TRBJ1-6; 7 nucleotides line up with TRBD1. V shed 7 bases and J 10 bases; nucleotides not matched to a gene: 10. The CDR3 is 14 amino acids. CDR1 and CDR2 from the germline V gene are SNHLY and FYNNEI. Here the CDR3 reads CASTLETGRSPLHF. The CDR3 DNA reads as TGTGCCAGCACCCTCGAGACAGGGAGATCACCCCTCCACTTT.

In regard to this clone: The sample contains more than one DNA sequence encoding this CDR3. The CDR3 DNA reads as TGTGCCAGCAGCCGCGCGGGACAGAGACAAAACTATGGCTACACCTTC. Its protein is CASSRAGQRQNYGYTF. The rearrangement joins TRBV11-2 to TRBJ1-2; TRBD1 agrees at 7 bases. Germline-derived CDR1 and CDR2 are SGHAT and FQNNGV. This CDR3 is 16 amino acids long. Trimming took 5 bases from V and 2 from J; bases not matched to a gene: 11.

The chain uses TRBV11-2 and TRBJ2-2; D is uncertain. Germline CDR1 is SGHAT and CDR2 is FQNNGV. The CDR3 spans 12 residues. V was clipped by 5 bases and J by 8 bases, with 9 bases between them. DNA of the CDR3: TGTGCCAGCAGCGGATTAGGGGGGGAGCTGTTTTTT. Translation: CASSGLGGELFF. Complete variable domain (other parts from reference TRBV11-2 and TRBJ2-2): EAGVAQSPRYKIIEKRQSVAFWCNPISGHATLYWYQQILGQGPKLLIQFQNNGVVDDSQLPKDRFSAERLKGVDSTLKIQPAKLEDSAVYLCASSGLGGELFFGEGSRLTVL.

The chain carries TRBV7-9 and TRBJ2-3; 7 nucleotides agree with TRBD1. Germline CDR1 reads SEHNR; CDR2 reads FQNEAQ (reference sequence). V shed 8 bases and J 2 bases; nucleotides not matched to a gene: 4. CDR3 length equals 13 residues. CDR3 loop: CASGQVDTDTQYF. The CDR3 coding sequence is TGTGCCAGCGGACAGGTTGACACAGATACGCAGTATTTT.

As regards this clone: The same CDR3 also results from other DNA sequences found in this sample. V usage is TRBV5-1 and J usage is TRBJ2-3, with 7 bases fitting TRBD2. Unmatched junction bases numbered 1, after V lost 0 bases and J lost 0 bases. The CDR3 sequence is 15 residues long. Germline V gene data show CDR1 as SGHRS and CDR2 as YFSETQ. The CDR3 bases are TGCGCCAGCAGCTTGGCCGGGGGGAGCACAGATACGCAGTATTTT. Its protein product is CASSLAGGSTDTQYF.

The chain combines TRBV28 with TRBJ2-3, with D perhaps TRBD2 (6 bases). The CDR3 is 17 amino acids. The V and J ends lost 1 base and 3 bases respectively, with 17 bases between them. In germline, CDR1 is MDHEN, CDR2 SYDVKM. CDR3 residues: CASSLSLAETPTDTQYF. CDR3 DNA: TGTGCCAGCAGTTTATCTTTAGCGGAGACCCCTACAGATACGCAGTATTTT.

CDR3 residues: CASSQPGPRYEQYF. CDR3 sequence (DNA): TGTGCCAGCAGTCAACCGGGACCTCGCTACGAGCAGTACTTC. This rearrangement joins TRBV5-5 to TRBJ2-7; the D call may be TRBD1 or TRBD2 (5 bases each). From germline, CDR1 is SGHKS and CDR2 YYEKEE (reference sequence). Trimming left V 5 bases short and J 3 bases short, with 15 bases between. CDR3 length equals 14 residues.

The CDR3 protein is CASNRGGGDQETQYF. The CDR3, as DNA: TGCGCCAGCAACCGTGGAGGAGGGGACCAAGAGACCCAGTACTTC. The V gene is TRBV5-1, the J gene TRBJ2-5; D might be TRBD2 (6 bases). The germline V and J ends were trimmed by 6 bases and 0 bases, with 15 bases remaining between them. The length of the CDR3 is 15 residues. CDR1 and CDR2 (germline): SGHRS, YFSETQ.

The chain links TRBV28 to TRBJ1-1; perhaps TRBD1 as D (5 bases). V lost 6 bases to trimming and J lost 4 bases, with 21 bases between them. CDR3 length: 16 amino acids. The V gene's germline CDR1 is MDHEN and CDR2 SYDVKM. The CDR3: CASSNFSPGWGTEAFF. DNA for the CDR3: TGTGCCAGCAGCAATTTCTCCCCAGGGTGGGGCACTGAAGCTTTCTTT.

The chain combines TRBV29-1 with TRBJ2-3, with 7 bases lining up with TRBD2. Germline CDR1 SQVTM, CDR2 ANQGSEA. CDR3 length equals 14 residues. Trimming removed 4 bases from V and 5 bases from J; junction bases left unmatched: 9. This CDR3 reads CSVGGGADKDTQYF. In nucleotides, the CDR3 is TGCAGCGTTGGGGGAGGGGCCGACAAAGATACGCAGTATTTT.

DNA for the CDR3: TGTGCCAGCAGGCCGGGCCAAACCGCTTTCTTT. It is translated as CASRPGQTAFF. The V and J genes are TRBV28 and TRBJ1-1; D unclear. The CDR3 is 11 residues long. CDR1 is MDHEN, CDR2 SYDVKM, per germline. Trimming stripped 6 bases from V and 11 bases from J, with 13 bases between. Full variable domain (missing parts from reference TRBV28 and TRBJ1-1): DVKVTQSSRYLVKRTGEKVFLECVQDMDHENMFWYRQDPGLGLRLIYFSYDVKMKEKGDIPEGYSVSREKKERFSLILESASTNQTSMYLCASRPGQTAFFGQGTRLTVV.

The V call is TRBV19, the J call TRBJ2-1, with 11 nucleotides matching TRBD1. The V segment lost 9 bases and the J segment 3 bases; nucleotides outside the gene matches: 7. The CDR3 consists of 15 residues. Germline lookup yields CDR1 LNHDA and CDR2 SQIVND (reference sequence). DNA of the CDR3: TGTGCCAGCACCGGGACAGGGGGATTCTACAATGAGCAGTTCTTC. Its translation is CASTGTGGFYNEQFF.

The J gene is TRBJ2-1, the V gene TRBV5-1; TRBD2 aligns across 11 bases. Germline trimming cut 5 bases from V and 4 bases from J; bases unmatched to any gene: 23. Germline-derived CDR1 and CDR2 are SGHRS and YFSETQ. The CDR3 spans 21 residues. CDR3 nucleotides: TGCGCCAGCAGGGTCCAGCGGCCCGGCGGGCTAGCGGGAGGTCTTTACAATGAGCAGTTCTTC. Protein product: CASRVQRPGGLAGGLYNEQFF.

This clone was recorded many times. This rearrangement joins TRBV28 to TRBJ2-4; 8 positions agree with TRBD1. The V gene's germline CDR1 is MDHEN and CDR2 SYDVKM. The CDR3 loop spans 15 amino acids. The V gene end was trimmed by 4 bases and the J gene end by 5 bases; junction bases not matched to a gene: 7. CDR3 residues: CASSSSGTGENIQYF. The CDR3 coding sequence is TGTGCCAGCAGTTCCTCGGGGACAGGAGAAAACATTCAGTACTTC.

V gene TRBV2 combines with J gene TRBJ2-2, with 13 bases that match TRBD2. CDR3 size: 16 residues. Trimming removed 6 bases from V and 5 bases from J; junction bases left unmatched: 6. In germline, CDR1 is SNHLY, CDR2 FYNNEI. Written as DNA, the CDR3 is TGTGCCAGCAGAGGACTAGCGGGAGTATCGACCGGGGAGCTGTTTTTT. Translating gives CASRGLAGVSTGELFF.

This clone was found once. The genes are TRBV6-4 and TRBJ2-3; 8 bases are shared with TRBD2. This CDR3 region has 15 residues. Germline CDR1 reads MRHNA; CDR2 reads SNTAGT. J lost 3 bases, V lost 0 bases, and 2 bases had no gene match. The CDR3 region has the DNA TGTGCCAGCAGTGACTCCGGGGGGGAGACAGATACGCAGTATTTT. Translation gives CASSDSGGETDTQYF.

V usage is TRBV19 and J usage is TRBJ2-7; 7 positions match TRBD2. This CDR3 spans 15 amino acids. Germline CDR1 reads LNHDA; CDR2 reads SQIVND (reference sequence). Trimming took 4 bases from V and 7 from J; bases not matched to a gene: 13. CDR3 nucleotides: TGTGCCAGTAGTAGAACTACGGGACTACCTAGTGAGCAGTACTTC. This sequence encodes CASSRTTGLPSEQYF. The full variable domain, its missing parts supplied by reference TRBV19 and TRBJ2-7, is DGGITQSPKYLFRKEGQNVTLSCEQNLNHDAMYWYRQDPGQGLRLIYYSQIVNDFQKGDIAEGYSVSREKKESFPLTVTSAQKNPTAFYLCASSRTTGLPSEQYFGPGTRLTVT.